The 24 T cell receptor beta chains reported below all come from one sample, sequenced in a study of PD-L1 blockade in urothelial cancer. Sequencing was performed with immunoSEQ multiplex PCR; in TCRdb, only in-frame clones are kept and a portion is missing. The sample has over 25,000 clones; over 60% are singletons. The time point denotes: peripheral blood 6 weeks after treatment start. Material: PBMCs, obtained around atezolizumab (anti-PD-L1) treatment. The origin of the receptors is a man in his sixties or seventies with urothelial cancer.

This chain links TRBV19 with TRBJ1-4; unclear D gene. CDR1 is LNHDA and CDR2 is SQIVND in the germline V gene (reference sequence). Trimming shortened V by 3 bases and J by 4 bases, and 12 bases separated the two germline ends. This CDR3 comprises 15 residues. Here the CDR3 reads CASSIAGLLNEKLFF. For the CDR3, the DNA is TGTGCCAGTAGTATTGCAGGACTCCTTAATGAAAAACTGTTTTTT.

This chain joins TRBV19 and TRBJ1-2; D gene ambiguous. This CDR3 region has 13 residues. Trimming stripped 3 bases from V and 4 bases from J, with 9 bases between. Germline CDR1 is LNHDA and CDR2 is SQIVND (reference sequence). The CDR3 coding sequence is TGTGCCAGTAGTATCGCAGGCCCCTATGGCTACACCTTC. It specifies CASSIAGPYGYTF.

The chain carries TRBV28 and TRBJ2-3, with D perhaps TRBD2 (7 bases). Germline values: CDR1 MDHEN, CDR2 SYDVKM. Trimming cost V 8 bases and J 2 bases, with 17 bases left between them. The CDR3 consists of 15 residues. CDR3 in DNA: TGTGCCAGCCGTGTGGGGGGGGCCCCCACAGATACGCAGTATTTT. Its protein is CASRVGGAPTDTQYF. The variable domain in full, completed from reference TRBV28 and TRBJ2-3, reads DVKVTQSSRYLVKRTGEKVFLECVQDMDHENMFWYRQDPGLGLRLIYFSYDVKMKEKGDIPEGYSVSREKKERFSLILESASTNQTSMYLCASRVGGAPTDTQYFGPGTRLTVL.

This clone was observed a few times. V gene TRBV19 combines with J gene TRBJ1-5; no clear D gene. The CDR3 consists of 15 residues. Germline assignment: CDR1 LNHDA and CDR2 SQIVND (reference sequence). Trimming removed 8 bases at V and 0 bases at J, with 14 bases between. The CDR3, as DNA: TGTGCCAGTCTCGAAACTGCTAATAGCAATCAGCCCCAGCATTTT. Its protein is CASLETANSNQPQHF.

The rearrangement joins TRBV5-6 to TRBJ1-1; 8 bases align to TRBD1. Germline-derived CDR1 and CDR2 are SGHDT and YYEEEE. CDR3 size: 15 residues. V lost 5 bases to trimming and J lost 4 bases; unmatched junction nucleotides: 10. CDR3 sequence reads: CASRQKRRGLTEAFF. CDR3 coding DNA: TGTGCCAGCAGACAAAAACGCAGGGGGCTCACTGAAGCTTTCTTT. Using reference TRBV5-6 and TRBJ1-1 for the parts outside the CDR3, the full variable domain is DAGVTQSPTHLIKTRGQQVTLRCSPKSGHDTVSWYQQALGQGPQFIFQYYEEEERQRGNFPDRFSGHQFPNYSSELNVNALLLGDSALYLCASRQKRRGLTEAFFGQGTRLTVV.

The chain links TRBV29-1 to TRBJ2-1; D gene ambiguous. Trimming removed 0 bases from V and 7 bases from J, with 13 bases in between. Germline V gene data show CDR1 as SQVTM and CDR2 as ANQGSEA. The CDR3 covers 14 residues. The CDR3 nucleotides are TGCAGCGTTGAAGATCTTCGAGGCATGAATGAGCAGTTCTTC. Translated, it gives CSVEDLRGMNEQFF.

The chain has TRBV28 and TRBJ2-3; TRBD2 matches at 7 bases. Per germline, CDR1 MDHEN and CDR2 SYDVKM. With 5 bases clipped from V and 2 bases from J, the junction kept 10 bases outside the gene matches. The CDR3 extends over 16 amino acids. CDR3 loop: CASSPWGGGLTDTQYF. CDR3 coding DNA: TGTGCCAGCAGTCCATGGGGGGGAGGCCTCACAGATACGCAGTATTTT.

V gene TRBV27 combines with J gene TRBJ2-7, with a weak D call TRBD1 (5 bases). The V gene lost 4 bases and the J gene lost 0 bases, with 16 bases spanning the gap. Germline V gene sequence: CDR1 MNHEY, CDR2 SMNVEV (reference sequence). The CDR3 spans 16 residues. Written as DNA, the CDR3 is TGTGCCAGCAGTTCTGATCGACAGTCTTCCTCCTACGAGCAGTACTTC. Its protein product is CASSSDRQSSSYEQYF.

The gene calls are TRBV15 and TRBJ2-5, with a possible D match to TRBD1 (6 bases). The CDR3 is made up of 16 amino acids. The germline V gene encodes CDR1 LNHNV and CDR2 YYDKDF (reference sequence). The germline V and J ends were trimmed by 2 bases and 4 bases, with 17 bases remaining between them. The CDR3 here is CATSRRIQGAAETQYF. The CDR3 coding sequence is TGTGCCACCAGCAGACGAATACAGGGCGCAGCAGAGACCCAGTACTTC.

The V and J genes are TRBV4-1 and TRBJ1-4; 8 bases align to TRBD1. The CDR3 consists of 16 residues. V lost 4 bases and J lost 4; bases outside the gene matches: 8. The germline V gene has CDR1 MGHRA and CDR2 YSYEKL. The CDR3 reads CASSRGGTGLNEKLFF. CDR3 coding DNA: TGCGCCAGCAGCCGGGGGGGGACAGGACTTAATGAAAAACTGTTTTTT.

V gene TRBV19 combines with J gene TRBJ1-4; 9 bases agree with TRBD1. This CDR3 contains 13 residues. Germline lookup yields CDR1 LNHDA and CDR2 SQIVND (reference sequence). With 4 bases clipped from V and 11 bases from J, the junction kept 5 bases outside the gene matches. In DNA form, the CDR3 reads TGTGCCAGTAGTACCGGACAGGGGACTAAACTGTTTTTT. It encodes CASSTGQGTKLFF.

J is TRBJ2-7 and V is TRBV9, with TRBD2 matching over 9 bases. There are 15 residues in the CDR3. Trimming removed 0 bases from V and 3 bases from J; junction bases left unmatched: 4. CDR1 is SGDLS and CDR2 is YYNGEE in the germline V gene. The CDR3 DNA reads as TGTGCCAGCAGCGTAGGGACTAGCGTTTACTACGAGCAGTACTTC. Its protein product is CASSVGTSVYYEQYF.

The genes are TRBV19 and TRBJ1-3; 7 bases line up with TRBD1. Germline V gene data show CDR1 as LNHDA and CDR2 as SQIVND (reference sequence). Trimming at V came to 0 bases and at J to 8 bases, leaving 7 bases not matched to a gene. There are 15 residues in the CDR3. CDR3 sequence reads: CASSIERTGEDTIYF. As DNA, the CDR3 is TGTGCCAGTAGTATAGAACGAACAGGGGAGGACACCATATATTTT.

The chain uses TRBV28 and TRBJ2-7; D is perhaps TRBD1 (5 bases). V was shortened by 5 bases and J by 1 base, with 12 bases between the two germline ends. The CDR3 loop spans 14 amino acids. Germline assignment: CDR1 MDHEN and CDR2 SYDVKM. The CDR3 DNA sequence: TGTGCCAGCAGTGTAGACAGTCTTTCCTACGAGCAGTACTTC. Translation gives CASSVDSLSYEQYF.

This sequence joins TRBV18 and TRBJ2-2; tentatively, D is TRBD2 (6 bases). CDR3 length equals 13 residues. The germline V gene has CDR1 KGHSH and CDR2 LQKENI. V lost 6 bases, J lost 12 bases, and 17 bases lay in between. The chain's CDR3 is CASSEDRDSKLFF. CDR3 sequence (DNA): TGTGCCAGCTCGGAGGACCGGGACTCCAAGCTGTTTTTT.

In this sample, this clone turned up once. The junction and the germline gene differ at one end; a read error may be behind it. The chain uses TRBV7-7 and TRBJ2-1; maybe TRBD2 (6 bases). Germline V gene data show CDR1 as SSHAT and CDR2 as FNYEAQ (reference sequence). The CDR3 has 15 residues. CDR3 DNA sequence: TGTGCTAGCAGCTTAGACAACGGGAGAGGAGGTGAGCAGTTCTTC. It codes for CASSLDNGRGGEQFF. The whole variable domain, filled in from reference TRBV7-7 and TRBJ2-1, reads GAGVSQSPRYKVTKRGQDVTLRCDPISSHATLYWYQQALGQGPEFLTYFNYEAQPDKSGLPSDRFSAERPEGSISTLTIQRTEQRDSAMYRCASSLDNGRGGEQFFGPGTRLTVL.

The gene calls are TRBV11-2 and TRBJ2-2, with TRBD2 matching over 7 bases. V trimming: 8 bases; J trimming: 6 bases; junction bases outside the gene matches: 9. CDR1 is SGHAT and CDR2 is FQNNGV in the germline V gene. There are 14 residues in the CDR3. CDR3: CASGNGGFPGELFF. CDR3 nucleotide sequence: TGTGCCAGCGGCAACGGGGGGTTCCCCGGGGAGCTGTTTTTT.

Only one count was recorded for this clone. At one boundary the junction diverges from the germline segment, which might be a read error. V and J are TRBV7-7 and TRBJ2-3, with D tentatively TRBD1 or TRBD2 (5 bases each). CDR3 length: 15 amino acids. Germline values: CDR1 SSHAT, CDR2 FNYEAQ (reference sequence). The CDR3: CASSLAPGRADTQYF. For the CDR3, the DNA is TGTGCTAGCAGCTTAGCGCCAGGGCGTGCAGATACGCAGTATTTT.

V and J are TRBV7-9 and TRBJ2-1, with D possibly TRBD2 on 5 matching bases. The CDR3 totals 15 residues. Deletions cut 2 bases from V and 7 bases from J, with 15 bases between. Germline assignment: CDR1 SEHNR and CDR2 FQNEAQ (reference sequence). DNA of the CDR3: TGTGCCAGCAGCTTAAATACTAGGGAAAAGAATGAGCAGTTCTTC. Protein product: CASSLNTREKNEQFF.

CDR3 sequence (DNA): TGTGCCAGCAGCGAAGGGAGGGTCACAGATACGCAGTATTTT. Translated, it gives CASSEGRVTDTQYF. The chain combines TRBV7-3 with TRBJ2-3, with 7 bases that match TRBD2. With 5 bases clipped from V and 2 bases from J, the junction kept 4 bases outside the gene matches. CDR3 length equals 14 residues. CDR1 and CDR2 from the germline V gene are SGHTA and FQGTGA.

CDR3 in DNA: TGTGCCAGCGGACAATTTAATGAAAAACTGTTTTTT. Its translation is CASGQFNEKLFF. The chain is built from TRBV25-1 and TRBJ1-4; tentative D call: TRBD1 (5 bases). Per the germline V gene, CDR1 is MGHDK and CDR2 is SYGVNS. Trimming left V 8 bases short and J 4 bases short, with 8 bases between. This CDR3 comprises 12 residues.

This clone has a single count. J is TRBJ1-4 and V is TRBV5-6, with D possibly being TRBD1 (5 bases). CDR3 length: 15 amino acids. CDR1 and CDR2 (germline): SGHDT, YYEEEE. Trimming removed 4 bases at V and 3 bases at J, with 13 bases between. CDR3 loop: CASSRRVLSNEKLFF. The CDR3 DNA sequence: TGTGCCAGCAGCCGCAGGGTCCTGTCTAATGAAAAACTGTTTTTT.

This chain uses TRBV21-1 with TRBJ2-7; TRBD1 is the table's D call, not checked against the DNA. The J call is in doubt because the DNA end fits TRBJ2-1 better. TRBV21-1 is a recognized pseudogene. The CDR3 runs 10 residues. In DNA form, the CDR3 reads TGTGCCCCACTTCTTTCGGGACAGTTCTTC. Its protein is CAPLLSGQFF.

The CDR3 DNA sequence: TGTGCCAGCAGTGAATGGGGACAGGGGGCGAGGGAGACCCAGTACTTC. Protein: CASSEWGQGARETQYF. V and J are TRBV25-1 and TRBJ2-5; 12 positions match TRBD1. This CDR3 has 16 residues. With V trimmed by 1 base and J by 5 bases, 5 bases remained unmatched. Per the germline V gene, CDR1 is MGHDK and CDR2 is SYGVNS.